Listed below are T cell receptor beta chains from one sample, sequenced in a study of identical twins. TCRdb reprocessed the 5' RACE reads via MiXCR and lists one record per CDR3 protein. The sample records hundreds of thousands of distinct CDR3 sequences, less than 10% being singletons. What was sequenced was memory (CD45RO+) T cells sorted from blood. The source of these receptors is a young woman in good health. Both conserved end residues are trimmed from each CDR3.

j_gene | v_gene | CDR3aa
TRBJ1-2 | TRBV6-1 | ASSSRARAYGYT
TRBJ1-5 | TRBV7-8 | ASSSETVNQPQH
TRBJ2-5 | TRBV5-1 | ASSLAGQGGETQY
TRBJ2-7 | TRBV12-3/TRBV12-4 | ASSLRGADEQY
TRBJ1-6 | TRBV3-1 | ASSRFKSPLH
TRBJ2-5 | TRBV7-8 | ASIPAGSYQETQY
TRBJ2-5 | TRBV2 | ASKYQETQY
TRBJ1-1 | TRBV12-3/TRBV12-4 | ATRVEGEAF
TRBJ1-2 | TRBV20-1 | SARDRVGYGYT
TRBJ1-1 | TRBV12-3/TRBV12-4 | ASSFTGTGGWDTEAF
TRBJ2-3 | TRBV4-1 | ASSLSGLAGGSVTQY
TRBJ1-2 | TRBV12-3/TRBV12-4 | ASRSPLGGGNYGYT
TRBJ1-6 | TRBV12-3/TRBV12-4 | ASSKTGLQGGSPLH
TRBJ1-5 | TRBV20-1 | SASIRGPTQPQH
TRBJ2-1 | TRBV7-8 | ASSKQTGTEKQF
TRBJ2-1 | TRBV20-1 | SAGGASGGYSSYNEQF
TRBJ1-1 | TRBV20-1 | SARDPGRDTEAF
TRBJ2-1 | TRBV30 | AWAASGGIYNEQF
TRBJ1-1 | TRBV29-1 | SSKINTEAF
TRBJ1-1 | TRBV20-1 | RGSRMNTEAF
TRBJ2-7 | TRBV20-1 | SAGDYGEQY
TRBJ1-1 | TRBV12-3/TRBV12-4 | ASCQRGGEAF